These 13 T cell receptor beta chains were all obtained from the same sample, sequenced in a study of blood T cell repertoires in COVID-19. Using immunoSEQ multiplex PCR, the repertoire was profiled, and TCRdb retains in-frame clones only, with some absent. The table records over 400,000 clones, about 89% of them present only once. The sample taken for sequencing was peripheral blood. The source is a woman aged 50 to 65 with COVID-19, enrolled during active disease.

V usage is TRBV7-9 and J usage is TRBJ1-3; D remains ambiguous. CDR3 size: 13 residues. V dropped 6 bases and J dropped 4 bases, with 10 bases sitting between them. Germline CDR1 and CDR2: SEHNR and FQNEAQ (reference sequence). CDR3 protein: CASRAGSGNTIYF. CDR3 DNA sequence: TGTGCCAGCAGAGCGGGGTCGGGAAACACCATATATTTT. Full variable domain (remainder filled in from reference TRBV7-9 and TRBJ1-3): DTGVSQNPRHKITKRGQNVTFRCDPISEHNRLYWYRQTLGQGPEFLTYFQNEAQLEKSRLLSDRFSAERPKGSFSTLEIQRTEQGDSAMYLCASRAGSGNTIYFGEGSWLTVV.

The rearrangement links TRBV19 to TRBJ1-5; TRBD1 matches 10 bases. Germline loops: CDR1 LNHDA, CDR2 SQIVND (reference sequence). With V trimmed by 7 bases and J by 6 bases, 9 bases remained unmatched. CDR3 length: 15 residues. This chain's CDR3 is CASIRGQGGGQPQHF. The CDR3 DNA reads TGTGCCAGTATTCGCGGACAGGGGGGAGGTCAGCCCCAGCATTTT.

V gene TRBV2 combines with J gene TRBJ2-6; 9 bases map to TRBD1. The length of the CDR3 is 15 residues. Looked up from germline, CDR1 is SNHLY and CDR2 is FYNNEI. With V trimmed by 8 bases and J by 0 bases, 2 bases remained unmatched. CDR3 nucleotides: TGTGCCAGCGGGACAGGGACCTCTGGGGCCAACGTCCTGACTTTC. Its protein is CASGTGTSGANVLTF.

This chain connects TRBV12-3 or TRBV12-4 to TRBJ2-7; unclear D gene. V was trimmed by 6 bases and J by 7 bases, leaving 16 bases between them. The CDR3 spans 13 residues. The CDR3, as DNA: TGTGCCAGCAGAAACCCTGACTTGTCTGAGCAGTACTTC. Its protein product is CASRNPDLSEQYF.

The chain has TRBV6-5 and TRBJ2-1; 8 bases fit TRBD2. The CDR3 runs 15 residues. Germline CDR1 reads MNHEY; CDR2 reads SVGAGI. With V trimmed by 4 bases and J by 2 bases, 4 bases remained unmatched. DNA of the CDR3: TGTGCCAGCAGTTCCCCGACTAGCGCCTACAATGAGCAGTTCTTC. Translating it yields CASSSPTSAYNEQFF.

V gene TRBV5-4 combines with J gene TRBJ1-4, with 7 bases lining up with TRBD1. The junction had 7 bases not matched to a gene; V was cut back by 0 bases and J by 8 bases. Germline CDR1 and CDR2: SGHNT and YYREEE (reference sequence). CDR3 length equals 15 residues. This CDR3 is CASSLGGGAGEKLFF. CDR3 bases: TGTGCCAGCAGCTTGGGAGGGGGCGCAGGGGAAAAACTGTTTTTT.

The J gene is TRBJ2-7, the V gene TRBV6-6, with no clear D. The CDR3 runs 14 residues. Deletions cut 0 bases from V and 3 bases from J, with 9 bases between. The germline gives CDR1 MNHNY, CDR2 SVGAGI (reference sequence). The CDR3 nucleotides read TGTGCCAGCAGTTACTCGACACCGGTCTACGAGCAGTACTTC. This gives the protein CASSYSTPVYEQYF.

This sequence joins TRBV6-5 and TRBJ2-7; D is ambiguous. The CDR3 loop spans 13 amino acids. Looked up from germline, CDR1 is MNHEY and CDR2 is SVGAGI. V was shortened by 2 bases and J by 2 bases, with 7 bases between the two germline ends. The CDR3: CASSYGPTYEQYF. The CDR3 coding sequence is TGTGCCAGCAGTTACGGGCCTACCTACGAGCAGTACTTC.

The chain has TRBV28 and TRBJ1-2; 9 bases agree with TRBD1. The V gene end was trimmed by 5 bases and the J gene end by 9 bases; junction bases not matched to a gene: 7. The germline V gene has CDR1 MDHEN and CDR2 SYDVKM. The CDR3 totals 13 residues. The CDR3 reads CASSEQGAGSYTF. CDR3 nucleotide sequence: TGTGCCAGCAGTGAACAGGGGGCTGGAAGCTACACCTTC.

The rearrangement joins TRBV6-1 to TRBJ2-1, with TRBD1 matching over 11 bases. The CDR3 has 14 amino acids. Germline CDR1 MNHNS, CDR2 SASEGT. The junction had 4 bases not matched to a gene; V was cut back by 2 bases and J by 10 bases. The CDR3 loop is CASSEIGTGGEQFF. The CDR3 DNA is TGTGCCAGCAGTGAAATAGGGACAGGGGGAGAGCAGTTCTTC.

This clone was seen only once. The chain is built from TRBV3-1 (or the pseudogene TRBV3-2) and TRBJ1-1, with D possibly TRBD1 on 5 matching bases. V lost 1 base to trimming and J lost 2 bases, with 14 bases between them. The CDR3 covers 16 residues. The germline gives CDR1 LGHDT, CDR2 YNNKEL (reference sequence). The CDR3 spells CASSQVSGGGNTEAFF. The DNA of the CDR3 is TGTGCCAGCAGCCAAGTCTCCGGGGGGGGAAACACTGAAGCTTTCTTT.

The rearrangement joins TRBV19 to TRBJ1-2; TRBD1 aligns across 7 bases. Per the germline V gene, CDR1 is LNHDA and CDR2 is SQIVND (reference sequence). V lost 8 bases and J lost 1; bases outside the gene matches: 10. The CDR3 covers 15 residues. CDR3 in DNA: TGTGCCAGTGGGTCGCAGGGGGACCTTAACTATGGCTACACCTTC. This gives the protein CASGSQGDLNYGYTF. Full variable domain (rest looked up from reference TRBV19 and TRBJ1-2): DGGITQSPKYLFRKEGQNVTLSCEQNLNHDAMYWYRQDPGQGLRLIYYSQIVNDFQKGDIAEGYSVSREKKESFPLTVTSAQKNPTAFYLCASGSQGDLNYGYTFGSGTRLTVV.

The rearrangement joins TRBV29-1 to TRBJ1-2; D remains unclear. The germline V gene encodes CDR1 SQVTM and CDR2 ANQGSEA. This CDR3 has 15 residues. V was shortened by 6 bases and J by 6 bases, with 23 bases between the two germline ends. CDR3 DNA sequence: TGCAGCGTCCCACTGGTAGAAAGAGGATTTAATGGCTACACCTTC. This gives the protein CSVPLVERGFNGYTF.